A single sample gave rise to the 10 T cell receptor beta chains below, sequenced in a study of shared T cell receptors in the human thymus. Assay used: immunoSEQ multiplex PCR; TCRdb lists only in-frame clones, some missing. The data contain roughly 560,000 clones, more than 75% of them singletons. These data are also associated with another study on human thymus T cells.

Sequencing used thymocytes. The receptor source for this set is a boy younger than two with a congenital heart defect.

The CDR3 sequence: CASSTDRDLNTEAFF. CDR3 sequence (DNA): TGTGCCAGCAGTACGGACAGGGACTTGAACACTGAAGCTTTCTTT. The chain couples TRBV27 to TRBJ1-1; 8 bases map to TRBD1. Germline V lookup: CDR1 MNHEY, CDR2 SMNVEV (reference sequence). The CDR3 loop spans 15 amino acids. V was pared by 5 bases and J by 0 bases, with 5 bases of the junction left unmatched.

The rearrangement uses TRBV4-3 and TRBJ2-1, with 12 bases matching TRBD2. Germline CDR1 is LGHNA and CDR2 is YSLEER. Trimming at V came to 4 bases and at J to 4 bases, leaving 2 bases not matched to a gene. This CDR3 is 15 amino acids long. CDR3: CASSLTSGGYNEQFF. For the CDR3, the DNA is TGCGCCAGCAGCCTGACTAGCGGGGGATACAATGAGCAGTTCTTC.

This clone was seen a few times. The rearrangement links TRBV7-9 to TRBJ2-7; D is perhaps TRBD1 (6 bases). The CDR3 is 16 residues long. Germline lookup yields CDR1 SEHNR and CDR2 FQNEAQ (reference sequence). V was cut by 1 base and J by 3 bases, with 16 bases left in between. The CDR3 DNA is TGTGCCAGCAGCTTAGACAGGGCGGGTGGAATCTACGAGCAGTACTTC. Translated: CASSLDRAGGIYEQYF.

This chain links TRBV4-1 with TRBJ2-7; no clear D. Looked up from germline, CDR1 is MGHRA and CDR2 is YSYEKL. V lost 1 base to trimming and J lost 3 bases, with 16 bases between them. The CDR3 totals 16 residues. In DNA, the CDR3 is TGCGCCAGCAGCCAAGCCCGTCCCCTAAGCGACTACGAGCAGTACTTC. Translation: CASSQARPLSDYEQYF.

Only one count was recorded for this clone. The rearrangement links TRBV5-1 to TRBJ1-4; a possible D gene is TRBD1 (5 bases). CDR3 length: 20 amino acids. V shed 2 bases and J shed 4 bases, with 27 bases lying between them. Germline V gene sequence: CDR1 SGHRS, CDR2 YFSETQ. CDR3 nucleotides: TGCGCCAGCAGCTTTAGACGGGGGAAACCCCGACGTACCCGTAATGAAAAACTGTTTTTT. Translated: CASSFRRGKPRRTRNEKLFF.

V gene TRBV5-1 combines with J gene TRBJ2-3, with TRBD2 matching over 8 bases. Per germline, CDR1 SGHRS and CDR2 YFSETQ. V gave up 2 bases and J gave up 5 bases; unmatched junction bases: 10. The CDR3 has 16 amino acids. In DNA, the CDR3 is TGCGCCAGCAGCTTCGGAGCGGGAGACGGGGGAGATACGCAGTATTTT. It translates to CASSFGAGDGGDTQYF.

The gene calls are TRBV13 and TRBJ2-1; tentative D call: TRBD2 (6 bases). Germline CDR1 PRHDT, CDR2 FYEKMQ (reference sequence). The germline V and J ends were trimmed by 7 bases and 6 bases, with 28 bases remaining between them. The CDR3 is 18 residues long. The CDR3 here is CASTRRGNRVVLGNEQFF. The CDR3 DNA reads TGTGCCAGCACCAGGAGGGGCAATAGGGTAGTACTAGGCAATGAGCAGTTCTTC.

The chain combines TRBV19 with TRBJ1-2, with 7 bases lining up with TRBD1. The J segment lost 4 bases and the V segment lost 4 bases, leaving 6 bases of the junction unmatched. The CDR3 has 14 amino acids. In germline, CDR1 is LNHDA, CDR2 SQIVND (reference sequence). The CDR3 spells CASSTRQGGYGYTF. Here the CDR3 DNA reads TGTGCCAGTAGTACCCGACAGGGCGGCTATGGCTACACCTTC.

The CDR3 DNA follows: TGTGCTAGTGGTTTGGCCCGAACGGGACAGGGGGCTGGGGGCTACACCTTC. This translates into CASGLARTGQGAGGYTF. J is TRBJ1-2 and V is TRBV12-5; 12 bases map to TRBD1. V dropped 1 base and J dropped 8; count of bases not matched to a gene: 11. Germline V CDR1 and CDR2: LGHNT, FRNRAP. CDR3 length equals 17 residues.

This clone has only one observation. The CDR3 is CASSKTRDPLNEQFF. For the CDR3, the DNA is TGTGCCAGCAGCAAAACCCGGGATCCTCTCAATGAGCAGTTCTTC. The J gene is TRBJ2-1, the V gene TRBV7-8; D is possibly TRBD2 (5 bases). The ends were cut back, 5 bases at V and 6 bases at J, with 17 bases in the middle. Germline CDR1 reads SGHVS; CDR2 reads FQNEAQ. CDR3 length: 15 residues.